The 24 T cell receptor beta chains below all came from one sample that was sequenced in a study of response to subunit inactivated influenza vaccine. TCRdb re-called the RT-PCR reads through MiXCR, storing one row per CDR3 protein. The sample records roughly 650,000 distinct CDR3 sequences, 14% being singletons. The input for sequencing was PBMCs from blood, taken approximately 15 days before vaccination. These receptors were collected from a man between 45 and 60 years old who received an inactivated influenza vaccine.

V gene TRBV2 combines with J gene TRBJ1-1; 8 positions agree with TRBD1. With V trimmed by 6 bases and J by 4 bases, 10 bases remained unmatched. CDR3 size: 15 residues. Per germline, CDR1 SNHLY and CDR2 FYNNEI. CDR3 residues: CASSKLRQGSTEAFF. The CDR3 DNA sequence: TGTGCCAGCAGCAAGCTAAGACAGGGGAGCACTGAAGCTTTCTTT.

At least ten counts were recorded for this clonotype. The V gene is TRBV18, the J gene TRBJ2-4; D unclear. The germline V and J ends were trimmed by 4 bases and 0 bases, with 10 bases remaining between them. In germline, CDR1 is KGHSH, CDR2 LQKENI. This CDR3 contains 15 residues. Here the CDR3 reads CASSLSTLAKNIQYF. CDR3 nucleotides: TGTGCCAGCTCACTCTCCACCTTAGCCAAAAACATTCAGTACTTC.

V usage is TRBV20-1 and J usage is TRBJ2-1; a weak D match, TRBD2 (7 bases). Germline V gene lookup returns CDR1 DFQATT and CDR2 SNEGSKA (reference sequence). With 0 bases removed from V and 0 bases from J, the gap between germline ends came to 18 bases. The CDR3 runs 18 residues. Written as DNA, the CDR3 is TGCAGTGCTAGAGAATCAAGGTGGGCGGGGGCCTCCTACAATGAGCAGTTCTTC. This gives the protein CSARESRWAGASYNEQFF.

Only a few counts were recorded for this clonotype. The rearrangement uses TRBV12-3 or TRBV12-4 and TRBJ2-2; weak D call: TRBD1 (5 bases). The CDR3 sequence is 15 residues long. V was cut by 6 bases and J by 0 bases, with 11 bases left in between. CDR3 in amino acids: CASRPGFSNTGELFF. The DNA for the CDR3 is TGTGCCAGCAGACCAGGGTTCTCGAACACCGGGGAGCTGTTTTTT.

This clonotype occurred many times. J is TRBJ2-7 and V is TRBV5-6, with D perhaps matching TRBD1 (5 bases). This CDR3 has 14 residues. Trimming took off 2 bases at V and 0 bases at J, with 9 bases between the two ends. In germline, CDR1 is SGHDT, CDR2 YYEEEE. CDR3 coding DNA: TGTGCCAGCAGCTTAAAACAGGTCTCCTACGAGCAGTACTTC. This codes for CASSLKQVSYEQYF.

The chain links TRBV5-1 to TRBJ2-1; 9 positions agree with TRBD2. CDR1 and CDR2 from the germline V gene are SGHRS and YFSETQ. The CDR3 sequence is 16 residues long. V trimming: 0 bases; J trimming: 4 bases; junction bases outside the gene matches: 5. CDR3 sequence reads: CASSLGLADAYNEQFF. DNA for the CDR3: TGCGCCAGCAGCTTGGGACTAGCGGATGCATACAATGAGCAGTTCTTC.

J is TRBJ1-5 and V is TRBV6-2 or TRBV6-3; no reliable D call. The CDR3 length is 13 residues. Trimming cost V 1 base and J 7 bases, with 8 bases left between them. In germline, CDR1 is MNHEY, CDR2 SVGEGT. The DNA of the CDR3 is TGTGCCAGCAGTTACTACGGGAGGCAGCCCCAGCATTTT. Encoded protein: CASSYYGRQPQHF.

The rearrangement links TRBV20-1 to TRBJ2-7; 8 nucleotides agree with TRBD1. CDR3 length: 12 residues. Trimming at V came to 6 bases and at J to 5 bases, leaving 6 bases not matched to a gene. The V gene's germline CDR1 is DFQATT and CDR2 SNEGSKA (reference sequence). The CDR3 loop reads CSATDRGNEQYF. CDR3 DNA: TGCAGTGCAACCGACAGGGGTAACGAGCAGTACTTC.

CDR3 residues: CASSLVTTGTEKLFF. CDR3 nucleotides: TGCGCCAGCAGCTTGGTGACAACCGGAACTGAAAAACTGTTTTTT. J is TRBJ1-4 and V is TRBV5-1; D not certain. Deletions cut 0 bases from V and 7 bases from J, with 13 bases between. Germline V gene data show CDR1 as SGHRS and CDR2 as YFSETQ. The CDR3 spans 15 residues.

V is TRBV5-5 and J is TRBJ2-5, with D unclear. Trimming shortened V by 2 bases and J by 0 bases, and 8 bases separated the two germline ends. The CDR3 length is 14 residues. Germline V gene sequence: CDR1 SGHKS, CDR2 YYEKEE (reference sequence). CDR3 sequence: CASSFLDDQETQYF. For the CDR3, the DNA is TGTGCCAGCAGCTTTTTGGACGACCAAGAGACCCAGTACTTC.

This clonotype was seen repeatedly, ten times or more. V gene TRBV11-3 combines with J gene TRBJ2-1; D is unresolved. The CDR3 has 13 residues. Between the trimmed V and J ends, which lost 0 bases and 4 bases, there was a span of 4 bases. The germline gives CDR1 SGHNT, CDR2 YENEEA. Here the CDR3 reads CASSLDQYNEQFF. CDR3 sequence (DNA): TGTGCCAGCAGCTTAGATCAATACAATGAGCAGTTCTTC.

V and J are TRBV12-3 or TRBV12-4 and TRBJ2-3; 10 bases fit TRBD1. The V gene end was trimmed by 5 bases and the J gene end by 5 bases; junction bases not matched to a gene: 13. The CDR3 is made up of 17 amino acids. DNA for the CDR3: TGTGCCAGCAGTCCCGGGACAGGGGAGGGAAATGGAGATACGCAGTATTTT. This encodes CASSPGTGEGNGDTQYF.

Only a few counts were recorded for this clonotype. The genes are TRBV11-2 and TRBJ1-5; D is unresolved. Germline V gene sequence: CDR1 SGHAT, CDR2 FQNNGV. The V gene lost 8 bases and the J gene lost 0 bases, with 14 bases spanning the gap. The CDR3 loop spans 15 amino acids. The CDR3 sequence: CASLRGTYSNQPQHF. CDR3 DNA: TGTGCCAGCTTGCGGGGAACCTATAGCAATCAGCCCCAGCATTTT.

This clonotype appeared a few times. The chain employs TRBV7-8 and TRBJ2-5; D is ambiguous. Germline loops: CDR1 SGHVS, CDR2 FQNEAQ. V gave up 1 base and J gave up 3 bases, with 24 bases separating them. CDR3 length: 19 amino acids. The CDR3, as DNA: TGTGCCAGCAGCTTAGGGCCCCTTGGTACCTTTATCCCAAAAGAGACCCAGTACTTC. Translation: CASSLGPLGTFIPKETQYF. Variable domain in full (rest from reference TRBV7-8 and TRBJ2-5): GAGVSQSPRYKVAKRGQDVALRCDPISGHVSLFWYQQALGQGPEFLTYFQNEAQLDKSGLPSDRFFAERPEGSVSTLKIQRTQQEDSAVYLCASSLGPLGTFIPKETQYFGPGTRLLVL.

This chain links TRBV12-3 or TRBV12-4 with TRBJ2-3; D unresolved. This CDR3 spans 15 amino acids. The germline V and J ends were trimmed by 2 bases and 0 bases, with 9 bases remaining between them. CDR3 residues: CASSLRRSSTDTQYF. The CDR3 DNA is TGTGCCAGCAGTTTAAGGCGGTCTAGCACAGATACGCAGTATTTT.

The chain recombines TRBV11-2 with TRBJ2-1; 9 nucleotides align to TRBD2. J gave up 2 bases and V 1 base, and 9 bases lay outside the gene matches. The CDR3 extends over 18 amino acids. The germline CDR1 and CDR2 sequences are SGHAT and FQNNGV. In DNA, the CDR3 is TGTGCCAGCAGCTTAGTCTTTGCGGGGGGGGGAGCCTACAATGAGCAGTTCTTC. This sequence encodes CASSLVFAGGGAYNEQFF. The full variable domain, rest sourced from reference TRBV11-2 and TRBJ2-1, is EAGVAQSPRYKIIEKRQSVAFWCNPISGHATLYWYQQILGQGPKLLIQFQNNGVVDDSQLPKDRFSAERLKGVDSTLKIQPAKLEDSAVYLCASSLVFAGGGAYNEQFFGPGTRLTVL.

A few counts support this clonotype. The J gene is TRBJ2-1, the V gene TRBV7-2, with a tentative D call TRBD1 (6 bases). This CDR3 spans 14 amino acids. The germline gives CDR1 SGHTA, CDR2 FQGNSA. With 6 bases removed from V and 10 bases from J, the gap between germline ends came to 19 bases. Here the CDR3 reads CASSPTRTVREQFF. As DNA, the CDR3 is TGTGCCAGCAGTCCAACTAGGACAGTGCGAGAGCAGTTCTTC.

At least ten counts were recorded for this clonotype. The chain is built from TRBV20-1 and TRBJ1-1, with a weak D call TRBD1 (6 bases). V lost 5 bases and J lost 8, with 18 bases in between. The CDR3 is 13 amino acids. Germline CDR1 and CDR2: DFQATT and SNEGSKA (reference sequence). DNA for the CDR3: TGCAGTGCTGACCGGACAGTTTCCACAGAAGCTTTCTTT. It codes for CSADRTVSTEAFF.

This chain links TRBV28 with TRBJ1-6; unclear D gene. The CDR3 extends over 14 amino acids. The ends were cut back, 5 bases at V and 7 bases at J, with 12 bases in the middle. Germline lookup yields CDR1 MDHEN and CDR2 SYDVKM. The CDR3 loop is CASSVRAANSPLHF. The DNA for the CDR3 is TGTGCCAGCAGTGTCCGGGCCGCGAATTCACCCCTCCACTTT.

The V and J genes are TRBV27 and TRBJ2-5, with no clear D. The germline V gene has CDR1 MNHEY and CDR2 SMNVEV (reference sequence). CDR3 length: 13 amino acids. The ends were cut back, 1 base at V and 2 bases at J, with 5 bases in the middle. The DNA of the CDR3 is TGTGCCAGCAGTTTATTCATACAAGAGACCCAGTACTTC. This gives the protein CASSLFIQETQYF.

This chain uses TRBV12-3 or TRBV12-4 with TRBJ2-3, with 8 bases matching TRBD2. V shed 8 bases and J 4 bases; nucleotides not matched to a gene: 5. The CDR3 totals 13 residues. The CDR3 loop reads CASGAGEADTQYF. The CDR3, as DNA: TGTGCCAGCGGAGCGGGAGAGGCAGATACGCAGTATTTT.

This clonotype occurred a few times. The chain has TRBV12-3 or TRBV12-4 and TRBJ2-1; maybe TRBD2 (5 bases). V dropped 5 bases and J dropped 2 bases, with 13 bases sitting between them. This CDR3 spans 15 amino acids. The CDR3 reads CASSDGSYTYNEQFF. For the CDR3, the DNA is TGTGCCAGCAGTGATGGGAGTTACACCTACAATGAGCAGTTCTTC.

The chain employs TRBV18 and TRBJ2-2, with D possibly being TRBD1 (5 bases). CDR3 length: 13 amino acids. The germline V and J ends were trimmed by 2 bases and 9 bases, with 10 bases remaining between them. Germline V gene sequence: CDR1 KGHSH, CDR2 LQKENI. This chain's CDR3 is CASSPVSGRELFF. In DNA form, the CDR3 reads TGTGCCAGCTCACCAGTTTCAGGGAGGGAGCTGTTTTTT.

V is TRBV20-1 and J is TRBJ2-7, with 7 bases that match TRBD1. The CDR3 contains 18 residues. Germline V CDR1 and CDR2: DFQATT, SNEGSKA (reference sequence). V dropped 2 bases and J dropped 3; count of bases not matched to a gene: 19. This CDR3 is CSARPQPFYSGQDYEQYF. In nucleotides, the CDR3 is TGCAGTGCTAGACCTCAACCTTTTTATTCCGGACAGGACTACGAGCAGTACTTC.